One and the same sample provided the 12 T cell receptor beta chains below, sequenced in a study of CD8+ T cells in alopecia areata. Indicated treatment: oral pan-JAK inhibitor, 5-10 mg twice daily. Sequencing relied on a cDNA template that was reverse transcribed from extracted RNA. Repertoires were generated with immunoSEQ multiplex PCR, while TCRdb's copy carries only in-frame clones and drops some. The repertoire holds a few hundred thousand clones, with approximately 60% as singletons. Sequences were derived from CD4+ T cells sorted from blood, sampled around week 54, from a patient treated with tofacitinib. All receptors come from a human donor with alopecia areata.

The genes are TRBV5-1 and TRBJ1-1; D possibly corresponds to TRBD1 (6 bases). Germline CDR1 and CDR2: SGHRS and YFSETQ. V shed 4 bases and J shed 6 bases, with 13 bases lying between them. The CDR3 loop spans 13 amino acids. The CDR3 DNA sequence: TGCGCCAGCAGCCTCGAGACAGGCGCTGAAGCTTTCTTT. Its protein product is CASSLETGAEAFF. The variable domain in full, with the rest retrieved from reference TRBV5-1 and TRBJ1-1, is KAGVTQTPRYLIKTRGQQVTLSCSPISGHRSVSWYQQTPGQGLQFLFEYFSETQRNKGNFPGRFSGRQFSNSRSEMNVSTLELGDSALYLCASSLETGAEAFFGQGTRLTVV.

The gene calls are TRBV5-1 and TRBJ2-7; 7 bases align to TRBD1. The length of the CDR3 is 13 residues. V gave up 2 bases and J gave up 6 bases; unmatched junction bases: 5. CDR1 is SGHRS and CDR2 is YFSETQ in the germline V gene. Here the CDR3 DNA reads TGCGCCAGCAGCTTCGGGGACAGAAGCGAGCAGTACTTC. It encodes CASSFGDRSEQYF.

The CDR3 DNA reads TGTGCCAGCAGTTACTCGAGGGGTCAGCCCCAGCATTTT. Residues: CASSYSRGQPQHF. The rearrangement joins TRBV6-5 to TRBJ1-5, with a weak D call TRBD1 (5 bases). CDR3 length: 13 residues. Trimming stripped 0 bases from V and 6 bases from J, with 6 bases between. The germline CDR1 and CDR2 sequences are MNHEY and SVGAGI.

This clone was seen a single time. The rearrangement links TRBV29-1 to TRBJ1-2, with 7 bases fitting TRBD1. This CDR3 has 16 amino acids. After removal of 6 bases from V and 3 bases from J, the junction contained 16 bases not matched to a gene. Germline V lookup: CDR1 SQVTM, CDR2 ANQGSEA. The CDR3 nucleotides read TGCAGCGTCGAGGGGGCGTTAGCCCAGGCGGACTATGGCTACACCTTC. Its protein product is CSVEGALAQADYGYTF.

This chain connects TRBV25-1 to TRBJ1-2, with D tentatively TRBD1 (5 bases). Trimming took 5 bases from V and 4 from J, leaving 14 bases between them. Per germline, CDR1 MGHDK and CDR2 SYGVNS. The CDR3 loop spans 14 amino acids. DNA for the CDR3: TGTGCCAGCAGTCCATGGGGCGGAACCTATGGCTACACCTTC. Translating gives CASSPWGGTYGYTF.

This clone was counted ten times or more. V usage is TRBV27 and J usage is TRBJ2-7, with 7 nucleotides matching TRBD1. The CDR3 contains 14 residues. Per germline, CDR1 MNHEY and CDR2 SMNVEV (reference sequence). The V gene end was trimmed by 3 bases and the J gene end by 0 bases; junction bases not matched to a gene: 2. This chain's CDR3 is CASSLRTGSYEQYF. CDR3 sequence (DNA): TGTGCCAGCAGTTTGCGGACAGGCTCCTACGAGCAGTACTTC.

The chain uses TRBV5-1 and TRBJ2-5, with D unclear. CDR1 and CDR2 (germline): SGHRS, YFSETQ. V was trimmed by 3 bases and J by 3 bases, leaving 15 bases between them. CDR3 length: 15 residues. CDR3 in amino acids: CASSYEPPREETQYF. CDR3 in DNA: TGCGCCAGCAGCTATGAACCCCCCCGGGAAGAGACCCAGTACTTC.

The chain recombines TRBV7-2 with TRBJ1-2; the match to TRBD1 covers 7 bases. Germline CDR1 and CDR2: SGHTA and FQGNSA. The CDR3 covers 13 residues. V lost 3 bases to trimming and J lost 6 bases; unmatched junction nucleotides: 4. The CDR3 nucleotides read TGTGCCAGCAGCTTTAACAGGGGCGATGGCTACACCTTC. As protein: CASSFNRGDGYTF.

The chain carries TRBV20-1 and TRBJ2-5; no reliable D call. Between the trimmed V and J ends, which lost 6 bases and 5 bases, there was a span of 10 bases. Germline V lookup: CDR1 DFQATT, CDR2 SNEGSKA (reference sequence). The CDR3 consists of 11 residues. The CDR3: CSASSRETQYF. CDR3 bases: TGCAGTGCCAGCTCCCGGGAGACCCAGTACTTC.

The CDR3 spells CSATDSLYGYTF. CDR3 nucleotides: TGCAGCGCAACGGACAGCCTCTATGGCTACACCTTC. This rearrangement joins TRBV29-1 to TRBJ1-2, with a weak D call TRBD1 (6 bases). CDR3 length: 12 residues. V was clipped by 7 bases and J by 4 bases, with 13 bases between them. CDR1 is SQVTM and CDR2 is ANQGSEA in the germline V gene.

This rearrangement joins TRBV11-3 to TRBJ1-5; D is unclear. Germline values: CDR1 SGHNT, CDR2 YENEEA. The CDR3 covers 14 residues. V was pared by 2 bases and J by 4 bases, with 9 bases between. The CDR3 nucleotides are TGTGCCAGCAGCTTAAAATTGGGGAATCAGCCCCAGCATTTT. It yields the protein CASSLKLGNQPQHF.

V and J are TRBV20-1 and TRBJ2-3, with D possibly TRBD2 on 6 matching bases. CDR1 and CDR2 from the germline V gene are DFQATT and SNEGSKA (reference sequence). Trimming pared 3 bases from V and 14 bases from J, leaving 15 bases between. The CDR3 length is 11 residues. The CDR3 sequence is CSASPGDTGYF. The CDR3 region has the DNA TGCAGTGCTAGTCCGGGGGATACGGGGTATTTT.